This T cell receptor beta chain was found in a study of CD8+CD57+ T cells in acquired aplastic anemia. General observations from the study: Comparison of patients with controls identified almost 30 shared CD8+ CDR3 sequences.

Concerning this clonotype itself: Antigen: not known.

Germline lookup yields CDR1 LNHDA and CDR2 SQIVND (reference sequence). The CDR3 totals 12 residues. V gave up 8 bases and J gave up 8 bases; unmatched junction bases: 1. CDR3 and TCR beta VDJ profiling relied on a genomic DNA template. TCRdb redid the calling of the reads with MiXCR, one entry per CDR3 protein. The sample comprises about 210,000 distinct CDR3 sequences, around 60% of which are singletons, and about 31% rests with the top ten. The chain couples TRBV19 to TRBJ2-2, with 11 bases aligning to TRBD2. The clonotype was recovered from a human donor in good health. The sample taken for sequencing was sorted CD4+, CD8+, or CD8+CD57+ T cells (not recorded which) from PBMCs. CDR3 amino acids: CASRLAGGELFF. Written as DNA, the CDR3 is TGTGCCAGTCGACTAGCGGGAGGGGAGCTGTTTTTT. Complete variable domain (other parts from reference TRBV19 and TRBJ2-2): DGGITQSPKYLFRKEGQNVTLSCEQNLNHDAMYWYRQDPGQGLRLIYYSQIVNDFQKGDIAEGYSVSREKKESFPLTVTSAQKNPTAFYLCASRLAGGELFFGEGSRLTVL.